This TCR beta chain is from a study of PD-1 blockade in mismatch repair-deficient tumors. Study overall: Patients had over ten mismatch repair-deficient cancer types and were previously treated and progressing. General study points: Rapid post-treatment expansion, then contraction, generally preceding radiologic response, marked tumor-resident clones.

CDR3 length: 15 amino acids. Germline V lookup: CDR1 SQVTM, CDR2 ANQGSEA. Trimming removed 8 bases at V and 0 bases at J, with 17 bases between. PCR or immunohistochemistry showed mismatch repair deficiency in every enrolled patient. The TCR-sequenced patients were a few responders to pembrolizumab. In regard to this clone: Its antigen remains unidentified.

The data were produced by immunoSEQ multiplex PCR, yet TCRdb's version contains in-frame clones alone and is incomplete. This sample has about 38,000 clones, with around 79% found just once. The TCR was taken from an adult with mismatch repair-deficient cancer. The rearrangement joins TRBV29-1 to TRBJ2-1, with D tentatively TRBD2 (6 bases). Sample: peripheral blood, taken 4 weeks after starting pembrolizumab. The DNA of the CDR3 is TGCAGCCCGTGGGGGGACGGACGCTCCTACAATGAGCAGTTCTTC. It translates to CSPWGDGRSYNEQFF.